The clone carrying this T cell receptor (beta chain) was recorded a few times. Its matching antigen is unknown. The source of the sample is a study of shared clonotypes between healthy human individuals. Germline lookup yields CDR1 SGHVS and CDR2 FQNEAQ. V shed 5 bases and J shed 2 bases, with 13 bases lying between them. CDR3 size: 15 residues. Sequencing used immunoSEQ multiplex PCR; TCRdb keeps in-frame clones, though not all of them. The repertoire holds about 990,000 clones, approximately 78% seen once, with 0.55% to 0.7% in the top ten. Study-wide results and caveats: Compared with clonotypes that all four donors shared, non-shared clonotypes had lower generation probabilities.

This receptor was identified in a man between 18 and 29 years old in good health. Some clones in this sample may be carry-over from other donors' samples. The V gene is TRBV7-8, the J gene TRBJ1-5; a weak D match, TRBD1 (6 bases). The sequenced material came from memory CD4+ T cells from PBMCs. Specified subset: CD45RA-negative fraction. In DNA form, the CDR3 reads TGTGCCAGCAGCACACAGGGCAGGGGCAATCAGCCCCAGCATTTT. It specifies CASSTQGRGNQPQHF.